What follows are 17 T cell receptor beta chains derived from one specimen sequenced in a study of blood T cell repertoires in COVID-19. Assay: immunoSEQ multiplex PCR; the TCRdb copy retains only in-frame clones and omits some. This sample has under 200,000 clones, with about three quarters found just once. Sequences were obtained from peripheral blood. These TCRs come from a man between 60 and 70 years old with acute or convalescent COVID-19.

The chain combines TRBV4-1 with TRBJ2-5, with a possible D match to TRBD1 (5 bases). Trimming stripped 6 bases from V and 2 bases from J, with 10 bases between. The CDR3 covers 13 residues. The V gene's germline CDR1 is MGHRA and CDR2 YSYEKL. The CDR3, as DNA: TGCGCCAGCAGTCGACAGCAACAAGAGACCCAGTACTTC. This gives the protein CASSRQQQETQYF.

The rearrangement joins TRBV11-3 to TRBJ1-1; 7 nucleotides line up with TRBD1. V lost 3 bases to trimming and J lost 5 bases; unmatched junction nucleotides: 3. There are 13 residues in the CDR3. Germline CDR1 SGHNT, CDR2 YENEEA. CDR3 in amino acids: CASSLAGGTEAFF. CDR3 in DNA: TGTGCCAGCAGCTTGGCAGGGGGAACTGAAGCTTTCTTT.

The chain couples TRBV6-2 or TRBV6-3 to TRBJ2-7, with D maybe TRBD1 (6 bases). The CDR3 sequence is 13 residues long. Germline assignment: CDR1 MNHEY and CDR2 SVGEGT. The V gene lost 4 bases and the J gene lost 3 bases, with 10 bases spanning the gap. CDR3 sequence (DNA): TGTGCCAGCAGTTTACAGACAGGCTACGAGCAGTACTTC. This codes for CASSLQTGYEQYF.

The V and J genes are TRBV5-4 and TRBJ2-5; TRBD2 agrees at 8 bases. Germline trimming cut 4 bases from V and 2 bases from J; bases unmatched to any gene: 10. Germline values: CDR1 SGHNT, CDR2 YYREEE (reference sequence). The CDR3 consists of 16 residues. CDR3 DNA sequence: TGTGCCAGCAGCCCGGGGGGGTTAGCGCGGCAAGAGACCCAGTACTTC. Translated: CASSPGGLARQETQYF.

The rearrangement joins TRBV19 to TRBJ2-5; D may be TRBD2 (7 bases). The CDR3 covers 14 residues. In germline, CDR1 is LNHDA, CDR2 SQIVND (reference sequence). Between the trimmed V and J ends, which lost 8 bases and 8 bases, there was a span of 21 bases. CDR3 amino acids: CASHEQGGGGTQYF. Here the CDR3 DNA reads TGTGCCAGTCATGAACAAGGGGGGGGTGGAACCCAGTACTTC.

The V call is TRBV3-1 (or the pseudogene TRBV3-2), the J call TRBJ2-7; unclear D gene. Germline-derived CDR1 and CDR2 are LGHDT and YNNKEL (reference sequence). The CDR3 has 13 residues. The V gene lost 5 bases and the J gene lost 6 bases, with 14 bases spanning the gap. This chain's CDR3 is CASSSSRSLEQYF. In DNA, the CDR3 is TGTGCCAGCAGCTCGAGTAGGAGTCTCGAGCAGTACTTC.

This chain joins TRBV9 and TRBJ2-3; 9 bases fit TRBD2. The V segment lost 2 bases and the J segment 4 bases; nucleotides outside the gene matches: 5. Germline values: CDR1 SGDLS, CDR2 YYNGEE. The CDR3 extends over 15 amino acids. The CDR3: CASSVTSGSPDTQYF. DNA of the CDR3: TGTGCCAGCAGCGTGACTAGCGGATCCCCAGATACGCAGTATTTT.

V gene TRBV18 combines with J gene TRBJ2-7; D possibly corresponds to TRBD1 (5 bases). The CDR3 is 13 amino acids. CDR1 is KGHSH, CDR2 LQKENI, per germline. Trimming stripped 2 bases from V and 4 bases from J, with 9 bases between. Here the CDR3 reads CASSPSPGYEQYF. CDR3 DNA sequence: TGTGCCAGCTCACCAAGCCCAGGGTACGAGCAGTACTTC.

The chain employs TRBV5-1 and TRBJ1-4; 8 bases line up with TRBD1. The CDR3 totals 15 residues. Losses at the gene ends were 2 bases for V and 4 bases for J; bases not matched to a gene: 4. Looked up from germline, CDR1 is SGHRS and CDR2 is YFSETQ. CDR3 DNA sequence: TGCGCCAGCAGCTTTGGAACAGGGGGTAATGAAAAACTGTTTTTT. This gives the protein CASSFGTGGNEKLFF.

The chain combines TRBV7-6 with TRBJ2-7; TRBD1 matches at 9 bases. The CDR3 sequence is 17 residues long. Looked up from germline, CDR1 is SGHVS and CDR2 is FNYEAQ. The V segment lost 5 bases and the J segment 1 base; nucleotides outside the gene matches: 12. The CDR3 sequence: CASSLETPGTGSYEQYF. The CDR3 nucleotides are TGTGCCAGCAGCCTCGAAACGCCCGGGACAGGGTCCTACGAGCAGTACTTC.

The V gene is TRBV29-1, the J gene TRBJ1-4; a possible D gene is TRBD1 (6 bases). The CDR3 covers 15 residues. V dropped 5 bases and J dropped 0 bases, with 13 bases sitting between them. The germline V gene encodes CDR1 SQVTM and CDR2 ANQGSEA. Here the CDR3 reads CSVLRGTSTNEKLFF. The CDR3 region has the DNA TGCAGCGTTCTCAGGGGTACTTCAACTAATGAAAAACTGTTTTTT. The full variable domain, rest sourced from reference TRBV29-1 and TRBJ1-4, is SAVISQKPSRDICQRGTSLTIQCQVDSQVTMMFWYRQQPGQSLTLIATANQGSEATYESGFVIDKFPISRPNLTFSTLTVSNMSPEDSSIYLCSVLRGTSTNEKLFFGSGTQLSVL.

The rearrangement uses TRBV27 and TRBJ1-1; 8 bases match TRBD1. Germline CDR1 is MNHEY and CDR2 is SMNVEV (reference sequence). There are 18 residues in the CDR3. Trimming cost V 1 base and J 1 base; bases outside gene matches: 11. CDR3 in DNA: TGTGCCAGCAGTTTATTCTCCACAGGGGGGGTGCGGAACACTGAAGCTTTCTTT. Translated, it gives CASSLFSTGGVRNTEAFF.

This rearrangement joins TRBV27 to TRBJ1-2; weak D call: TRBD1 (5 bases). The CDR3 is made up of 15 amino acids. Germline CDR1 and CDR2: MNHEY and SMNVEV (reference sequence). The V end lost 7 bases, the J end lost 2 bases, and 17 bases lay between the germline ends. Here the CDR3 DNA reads TGTGCCAGCACCACACGGGGGGGGTTAAACTATGGCTACACCTTC. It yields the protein CASTTRGGLNYGYTF.

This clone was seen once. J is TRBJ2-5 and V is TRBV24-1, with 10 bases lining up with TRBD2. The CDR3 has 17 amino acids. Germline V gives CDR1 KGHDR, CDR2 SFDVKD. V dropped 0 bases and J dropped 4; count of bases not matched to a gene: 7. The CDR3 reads CATSDLQLAGERETQYF. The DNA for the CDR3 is TGTGCCACCAGTGATTTGCAGCTAGCGGGGGAGCGAGAGACCCAGTACTTC.

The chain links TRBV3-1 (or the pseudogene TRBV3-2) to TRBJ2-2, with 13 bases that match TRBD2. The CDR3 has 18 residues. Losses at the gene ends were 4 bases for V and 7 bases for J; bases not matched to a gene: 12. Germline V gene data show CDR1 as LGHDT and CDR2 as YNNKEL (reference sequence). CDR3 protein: CASSRPPGLAGSVGELFF. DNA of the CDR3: TGTGCCAGCAGCCGGCCCCCGGGACTAGCGGGGTCGGTCGGGGAGCTGTTTTTT.

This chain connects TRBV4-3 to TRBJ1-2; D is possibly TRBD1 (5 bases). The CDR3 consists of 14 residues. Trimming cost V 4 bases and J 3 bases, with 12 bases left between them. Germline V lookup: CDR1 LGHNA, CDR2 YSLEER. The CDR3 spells CASSRSGYDYGYTF. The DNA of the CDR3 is TGCGCCAGCAGCCGGTCAGGGTACGACTATGGCTACACCTTC.

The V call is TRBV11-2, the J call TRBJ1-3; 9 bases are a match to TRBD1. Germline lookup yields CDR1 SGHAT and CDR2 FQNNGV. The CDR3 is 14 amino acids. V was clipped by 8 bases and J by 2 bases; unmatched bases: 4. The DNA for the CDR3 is TGTGCCAGCCGAGGACAGGGGACTGGAAACACCATATATTTT. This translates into CASRGQGTGNTIYF.